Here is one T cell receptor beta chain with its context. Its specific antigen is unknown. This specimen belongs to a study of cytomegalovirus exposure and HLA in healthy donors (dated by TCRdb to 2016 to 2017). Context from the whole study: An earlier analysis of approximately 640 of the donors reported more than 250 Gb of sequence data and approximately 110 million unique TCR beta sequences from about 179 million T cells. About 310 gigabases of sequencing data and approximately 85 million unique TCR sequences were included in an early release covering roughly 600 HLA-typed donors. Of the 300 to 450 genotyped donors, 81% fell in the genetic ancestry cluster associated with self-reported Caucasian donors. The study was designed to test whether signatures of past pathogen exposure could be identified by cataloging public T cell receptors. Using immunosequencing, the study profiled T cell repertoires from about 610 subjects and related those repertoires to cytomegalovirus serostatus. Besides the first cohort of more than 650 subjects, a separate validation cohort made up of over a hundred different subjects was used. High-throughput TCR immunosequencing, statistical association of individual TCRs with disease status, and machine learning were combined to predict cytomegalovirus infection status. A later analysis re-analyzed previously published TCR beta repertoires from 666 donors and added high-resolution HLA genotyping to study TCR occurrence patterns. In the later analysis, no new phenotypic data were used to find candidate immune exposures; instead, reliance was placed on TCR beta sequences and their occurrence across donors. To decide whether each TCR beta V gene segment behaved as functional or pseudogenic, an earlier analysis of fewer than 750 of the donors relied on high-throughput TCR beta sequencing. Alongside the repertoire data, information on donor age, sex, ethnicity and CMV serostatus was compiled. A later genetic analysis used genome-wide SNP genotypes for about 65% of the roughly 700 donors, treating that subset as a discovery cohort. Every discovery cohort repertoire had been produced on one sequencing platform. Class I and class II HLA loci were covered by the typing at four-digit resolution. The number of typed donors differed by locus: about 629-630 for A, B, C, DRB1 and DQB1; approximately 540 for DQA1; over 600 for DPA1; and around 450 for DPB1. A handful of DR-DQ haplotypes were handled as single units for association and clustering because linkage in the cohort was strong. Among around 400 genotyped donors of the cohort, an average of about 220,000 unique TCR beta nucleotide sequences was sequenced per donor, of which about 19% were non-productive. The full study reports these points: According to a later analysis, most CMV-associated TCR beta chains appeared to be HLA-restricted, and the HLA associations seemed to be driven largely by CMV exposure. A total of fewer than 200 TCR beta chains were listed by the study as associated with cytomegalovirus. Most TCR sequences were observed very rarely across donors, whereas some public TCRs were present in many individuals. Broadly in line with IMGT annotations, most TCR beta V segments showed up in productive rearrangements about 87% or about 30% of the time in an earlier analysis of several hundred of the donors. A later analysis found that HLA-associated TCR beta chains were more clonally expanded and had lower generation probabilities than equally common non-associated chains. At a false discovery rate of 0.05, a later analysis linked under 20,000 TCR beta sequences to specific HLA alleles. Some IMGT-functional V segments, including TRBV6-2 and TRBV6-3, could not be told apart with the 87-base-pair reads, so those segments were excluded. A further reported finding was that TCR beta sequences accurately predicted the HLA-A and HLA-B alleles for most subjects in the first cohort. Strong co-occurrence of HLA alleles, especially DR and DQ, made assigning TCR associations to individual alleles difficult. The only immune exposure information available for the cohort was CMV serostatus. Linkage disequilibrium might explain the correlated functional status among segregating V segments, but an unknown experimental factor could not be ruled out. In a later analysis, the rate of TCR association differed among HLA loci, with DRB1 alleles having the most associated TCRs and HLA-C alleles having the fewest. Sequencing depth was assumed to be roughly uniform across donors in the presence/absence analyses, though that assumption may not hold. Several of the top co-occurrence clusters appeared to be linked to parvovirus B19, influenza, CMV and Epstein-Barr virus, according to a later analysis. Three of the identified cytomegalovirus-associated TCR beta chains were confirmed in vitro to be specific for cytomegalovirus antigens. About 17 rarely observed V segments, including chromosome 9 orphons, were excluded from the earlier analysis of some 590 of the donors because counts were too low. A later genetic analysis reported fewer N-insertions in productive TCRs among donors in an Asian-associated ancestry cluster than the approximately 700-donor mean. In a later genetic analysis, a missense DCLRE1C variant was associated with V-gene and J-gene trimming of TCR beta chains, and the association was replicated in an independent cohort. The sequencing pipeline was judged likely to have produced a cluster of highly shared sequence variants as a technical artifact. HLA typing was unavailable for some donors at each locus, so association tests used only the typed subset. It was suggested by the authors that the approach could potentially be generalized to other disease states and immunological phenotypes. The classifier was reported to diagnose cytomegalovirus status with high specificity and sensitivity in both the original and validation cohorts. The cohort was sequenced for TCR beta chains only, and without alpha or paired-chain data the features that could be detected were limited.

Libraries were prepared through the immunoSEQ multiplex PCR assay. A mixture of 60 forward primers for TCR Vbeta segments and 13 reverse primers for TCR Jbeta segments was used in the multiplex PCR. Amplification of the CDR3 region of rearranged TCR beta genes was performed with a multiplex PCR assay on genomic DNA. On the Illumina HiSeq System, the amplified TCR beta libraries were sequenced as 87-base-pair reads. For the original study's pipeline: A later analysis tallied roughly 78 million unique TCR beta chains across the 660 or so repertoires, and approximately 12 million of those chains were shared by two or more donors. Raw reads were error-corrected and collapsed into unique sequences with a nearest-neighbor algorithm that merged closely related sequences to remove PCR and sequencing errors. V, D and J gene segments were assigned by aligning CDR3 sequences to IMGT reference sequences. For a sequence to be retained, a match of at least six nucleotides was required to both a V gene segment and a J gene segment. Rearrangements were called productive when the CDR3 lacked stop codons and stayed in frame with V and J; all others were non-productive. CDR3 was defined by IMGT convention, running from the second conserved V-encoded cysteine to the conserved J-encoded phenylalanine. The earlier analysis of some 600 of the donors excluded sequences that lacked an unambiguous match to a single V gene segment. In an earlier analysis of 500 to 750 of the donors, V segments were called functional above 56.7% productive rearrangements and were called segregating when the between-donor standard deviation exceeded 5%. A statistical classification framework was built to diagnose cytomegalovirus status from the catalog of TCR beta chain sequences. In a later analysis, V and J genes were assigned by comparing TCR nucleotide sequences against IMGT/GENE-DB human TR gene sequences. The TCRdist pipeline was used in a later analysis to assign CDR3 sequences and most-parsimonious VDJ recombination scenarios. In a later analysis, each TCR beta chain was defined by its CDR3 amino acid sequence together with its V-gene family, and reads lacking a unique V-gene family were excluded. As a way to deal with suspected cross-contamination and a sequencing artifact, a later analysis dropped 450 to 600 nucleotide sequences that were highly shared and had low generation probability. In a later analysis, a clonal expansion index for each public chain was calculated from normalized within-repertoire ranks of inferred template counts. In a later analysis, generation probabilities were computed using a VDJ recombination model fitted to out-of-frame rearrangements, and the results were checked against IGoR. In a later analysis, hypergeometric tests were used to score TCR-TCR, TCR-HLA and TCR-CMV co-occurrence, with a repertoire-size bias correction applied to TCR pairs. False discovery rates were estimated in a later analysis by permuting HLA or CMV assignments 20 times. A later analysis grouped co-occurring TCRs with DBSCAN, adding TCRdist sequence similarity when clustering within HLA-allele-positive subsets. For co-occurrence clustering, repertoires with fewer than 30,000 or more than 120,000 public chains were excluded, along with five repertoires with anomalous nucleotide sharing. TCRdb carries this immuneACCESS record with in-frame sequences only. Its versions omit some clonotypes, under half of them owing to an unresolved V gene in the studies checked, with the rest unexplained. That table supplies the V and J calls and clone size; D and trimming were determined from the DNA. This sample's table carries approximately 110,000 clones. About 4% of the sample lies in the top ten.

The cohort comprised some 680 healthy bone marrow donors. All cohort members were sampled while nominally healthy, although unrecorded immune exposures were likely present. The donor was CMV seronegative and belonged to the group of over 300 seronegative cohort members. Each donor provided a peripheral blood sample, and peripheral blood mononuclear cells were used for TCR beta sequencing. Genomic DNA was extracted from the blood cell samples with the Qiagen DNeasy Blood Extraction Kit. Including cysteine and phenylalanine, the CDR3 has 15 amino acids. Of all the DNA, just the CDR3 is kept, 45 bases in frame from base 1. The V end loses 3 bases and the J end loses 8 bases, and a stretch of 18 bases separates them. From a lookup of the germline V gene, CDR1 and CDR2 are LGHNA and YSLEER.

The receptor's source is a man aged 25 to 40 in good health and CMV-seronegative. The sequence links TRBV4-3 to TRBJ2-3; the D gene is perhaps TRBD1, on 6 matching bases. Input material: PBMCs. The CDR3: CASSQGATLVGTQYF. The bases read TGCGCCAGCAGCCAGGGGGCGACCTTGGTAGGTACGCAGTATTTT.